These T cell receptor beta chains were read from a single sample in a study of cytomegalovirus exposure and HLA in healthy donors. Clones were read by immunoSEQ multiplex PCR, and TCRdb kept only the in-frame ones, dropping some. Of more than 140,000 clones in the sample, around 65% were seen once. The source material was PBMCs. Source of these receptors: a woman in her thirties in good health and CMV-seropositive. Each CDR3 is given with its conserved first and last residue. D genes are given only for firm matches. Some rows mark clone size as missing; the rest say once, few, many or name a class of expanded clone.

abundance: .
j_gene: TRBJ2-7
v_gene: TRBV7-9
d_gene: TRBD2
CDR3aa: CASSLPATSGHSYEQYF
CDR3nt: TGTGCCAGCAGCTTACCCGCGACTAGCGGGCACTCCTACGAGCAGTACTTC

abundance: .
j_gene: TRBJ1-2
v_gene: TRBV5-6
d_gene: TRBD1
CDR3aa: CASSPVGTGNYGYTF
CDR3nt: TGTGCCAGCAGCCCAGTCGGGACAGGCAACTATGGCTACACCTTC

abundance: .
j_gene: TRBJ2-2
v_gene: TRBV13
d_gene: TRBD1
CDR3aa: CASSLGQSNTGELFF
CDR3nt: TGTGCCAGCAGCTTGGGACAGTCGAACACCGGGGAGCTGTTTTTT

abundance: .
j_gene: TRBJ1-1
v_gene: TRBV14
d_gene: TRBD1
CDR3aa: CASSQLDRGTEAFF
CDR3nt: TGTGCCAGCAGCCAATTGGACAGGGGGACTGAAGCTTTCTTT

abundance: .
j_gene: TRBJ1-5
v_gene: TRBV7-9
d_gene: .
CDR3aa: CASSLTESQPQHF
CDR3nt: TGTGCCAGCAGCTTAACCGAAAGCCAGCCCCAGCATTTT

abundance: .
j_gene: TRBJ2-1
v_gene: TRBV7-3
d_gene: .
CDR3aa: CASSLRDGEQFF
CDR3nt: TGTGCCAGCAGCTTGCGGGACGGTGAGCAGTTCTTC

abundance: once
j_gene: TRBJ2-3
v_gene: TRBV7-9
d_gene: TRBD2
CDR3aa: CASGGTTAPHPSTDTQYF
CDR3nt: TGTGCCAGCGGGGGGACTACGGCTCCACACCCTAGCACAGATACGCAGTATTTT

abundance: .
j_gene: TRBJ2-7
v_gene: TRBV28
d_gene: TRBD1
CDR3aa: CASTAGTGGYEQYF
CDR3nt: TGTGCCAGCACTGCCGGGACAGGGGGCTACGAGCAGTACTTC

abundance: .
j_gene: TRBJ1-5
v_gene: TRBV6-1
d_gene: .
CDR3aa: CASSPTGQWQPQHF
CDR3nt: TGTGCCAGCAGTCCAACAGGGCAGTGGCAGCCCCAGCATTTT

abundance: .
j_gene: TRBJ1-2
v_gene: TRBV30
d_gene: .
CDR3aa: CAWGQRAGDYGYTF
CDR3nt: TGTGCCTGGGGTCAGAGGGCAGGGGACTATGGCTACACCTTC

abundance: .
j_gene: TRBJ2-5
v_gene: TRBV7-7
d_gene: .
CDR3aa: CASSQGETQYF
CDR3nt: TGTGCCAGCAGCCAGGGGGAGACCCAGTACTTC

abundance: once
j_gene: TRBJ2-5
v_gene: TRBV5-1
d_gene: .
CDR3aa: CASSGTGIQETQYF
CDR3nt: TGCGCCAGCAGCGGAACAGGGATCCAAGAGACCCAGTACTTC

abundance: .
j_gene: TRBJ2-7
v_gene: TRBV30
d_gene: .
CDR3aa: CAWSGVGTEQYF
CDR3nt: TGTGCCTGGTCGGGGGTTGGTACCGAGCAGTACTTC

abundance: .
j_gene: TRBJ1-2
v_gene: TRBV29-1
d_gene: .
CDR3aa: CSATQASYGYTF
CDR3nt: TGCAGCGCTACCCAGGCCTCCTATGGCTACACCTTC

abundance: .
j_gene: TRBJ2-7
v_gene: TRBV15
d_gene: .
CDR3aa: CATSRGVDSHEQYF
CDR3nt: TGTGCCACCAGCAGAGGGGTGGACAGCCACGAGCAGTACTTC

abundance: .
j_gene: TRBJ2-2
v_gene: TRBV29-1
d_gene: .
CDR3aa: CSVEEGAGVLFF
CDR3nt: TGCAGCGTTGAGGAGGGTGCCGGGGTGCTGTTTTTT

abundance: .
j_gene: TRBJ2-5
v_gene: TRBV15
d_gene: .
CDR3aa: CATSRDREETQYF
CDR3nt: TGTGCCACCAGCAGAGACAGGGAAGAGACCCAGTACTTC

abundance: .
j_gene: TRBJ2-7
v_gene: TRBV15
d_gene: .
CDR3aa: CATSRGRRGVSSYEQYF
CDR3nt: TGTGCCACCAGCAGAGGTCGGCGGGGCGTTAGCTCCTACGAGCAGTACTTC

abundance: few
j_gene: TRBJ1-2
v_gene: TRBV28
d_gene: TRBD1
CDR3aa: CASSKRGLDGYTF
CDR3nt: TGTGCCAGCAGTAAAAGGGGGCTCGATGGCTACACCTTC

abundance: .
j_gene: TRBJ1-6
v_gene: TRBV5-1
d_gene: .
CDR3aa: CASSPSAPGDSPLHF
CDR3nt: TGCGCCAGCAGCCCCTCGGCCCCGGGTGATTCACCCCTCCACTTT

abundance: once
j_gene: TRBJ1-6
v_gene: TRBV6-5
d_gene: .
CDR3aa: CASRSDSPNSPLHF
CDR3nt: TGTGCCAGCAGATCGGACAGCCCAAATTCCCCCCTCCACTTT

abundance: .
j_gene: TRBJ1-6
v_gene: TRBV11-2
d_gene: .
CDR3aa: CASSFGGHNSPLHF
CDR3nt: TGTGCCAGCAGCTTCGGGGGTCATAATTCACCCCTCCACTTT

abundance: few
j_gene: TRBJ2-1
v_gene: TRBV10-1
d_gene: .
CDR3aa: CASSESDGNSYNEQFF
CDR3nt: TGCGCCAGCAGTGAGTCGGACGGGAACTCCTACAATGAGCAGTTCTTC

abundance: .
j_gene: TRBJ1-2
v_gene: TRBV30
d_gene: .
CDR3aa: CAWSTGLDGYTF
CDR3nt: TGTGCCTGGAGTACAGGGCTGGACGGCTACACCTTC

abundance: few
j_gene: TRBJ2-7
v_gene: TRBV5-3
d_gene: .
CDR3aa: CARSPRPAGGIYEQYF
CDR3nt: TGTGCCAGAAGCCCCCGGCCAGCGGGTGGGATCTACGAGCAGTACTTC

abundance: .
j_gene: TRBJ2-7
v_gene: TRBV6-1
d_gene: TRBD1
CDR3aa: CASSEGPQGAGPYEQYF
CDR3nt: TGTGCCAGCAGTGAAGGCCCACAGGGGGCTGGCCCCTACGAGCAGTACTTC

abundance: .
j_gene: TRBJ1-1
v_gene: TRBV5-1
d_gene: .
CDR3aa: CASSFSRGFNTEAFF
CDR3nt: TGCGCCAGCAGCTTCAGCAGGGGATTTAACACTGAAGCTTTCTTT

abundance: .
j_gene: TRBJ2-3
v_gene: TRBV10-2
d_gene: .
CDR3aa: CASSESLDTQYF
CDR3nt: TGCGCCAGCAGTGAGTCACTAGATACGCAGTATTTT

abundance: .
j_gene: TRBJ2-7
v_gene: TRBV5-8
d_gene: .
CDR3aa: CASSLALGHETYEQYF
CDR3nt: TGTGCCAGCAGCTTGGCCTTGGGACACGAAACCTACGAGCAGTACTTC

abundance: .
j_gene: TRBJ1-2
v_gene: TRBV30
d_gene: TRBD1
CDR3aa: CAWSASYDRGAYGYTF
CDR3nt: TGTGCCTGGAGTGCGTCGTATGACAGGGGAGCCTATGGCTACACCTTC

abundance: .
j_gene: TRBJ2-5
v_gene: TRBV19
d_gene: TRBD2
CDR3aa: CASSASAGGQETQYF
CDR3nt: TGTGCCAGTAGTGCTTCGGCGGGAGGGCAAGAGACCCAGTACTTC

abundance: few
j_gene: TRBJ2-7
v_gene: TRBV5-6
d_gene: TRBD1
CDR3aa: CASSLGQGAYEQYF
CDR3nt: TGTGCCAGCAGCTTGGGCCAGGGGGCCTACGAGCAGTACTTC

abundance: .
j_gene: TRBJ1-1
v_gene: TRBV18
d_gene: .
CDR3aa: CASSPPRPGGDTEAFF
CDR3nt: TGTGCCAGCTCACCACCGAGACCCGGAGGGGACACTGAAGCTTTCTTT

abundance: .
j_gene: TRBJ1-1
v_gene: TRBV27
d_gene: TRBD1
CDR3aa: CASSLYRGGTEAFF
CDR3nt: TGTGCCAGCAGTTTATACAGGGGTGGGACTGAAGCTTTCTTT

abundance: .
j_gene: TRBJ1-4
v_gene: TRBV15
d_gene: .
CDR3aa: CATSRVDSNEKLFF
CDR3nt: TGTGCCACCAGCAGAGTGGACAGTAATGAAAAACTGTTTTTT

abundance: .
j_gene: TRBJ1-1
v_gene: TRBV7-8
d_gene: .
CDR3aa: CASSLDAGDTEAFF
CDR3nt: TGTGCCAGCAGCTTGGATGCTGGAGACACTGAAGCTTTCTTT

abundance: few
j_gene: TRBJ1-2
v_gene: TRBV4-1
d_gene: .
CDR3aa: CASSLTLGGYGYTF
CDR3nt: TGCGCCAGCAGCCTAACCCTGGGGGGTTATGGCTACACCTTC

abundance: .
j_gene: TRBJ2-6
v_gene: TRBV11-2
d_gene: TRBD1
CDR3aa: CASSSRGHGANVLTF
CDR3nt: TGTGCCAGCAGCTCCAGGGGGCATGGGGCCAACGTCCTGACTTTC

abundance: .
j_gene: TRBJ1-1
v_gene: TRBV5-1
d_gene: .
CDR3aa: CASSFDLSEAFF
CDR3nt: TGCGCCAGCAGCTTTGACTTGTCTGAAGCTTTCTTT

abundance: .
j_gene: TRBJ2-7
v_gene: TRBV7-2
d_gene: TRBD1
CDR3aa: CASTRDRGYEQYF
CDR3nt: TGTGCCAGCACCAGGGACAGGGGTTACGAGCAGTACTTC

abundance: .
j_gene: TRBJ1-4
v_gene: TRBV2
d_gene: .
CDR3aa: CASSEGATGSEEKLFF
CDR3nt: TGTGCCAGCAGTGAAGGGGCAACAGGTTCGGAGGAAAAACTGTTTTTT

abundance: few
j_gene: TRBJ2-5
v_gene: TRBV28
d_gene: TRBD2
CDR3aa: CASSFVGTRETQYF
CDR3nt: TGTGCCAGCAGTTTCGTAGGGACTAGAGAGACCCAGTACTTC

abundance: .
j_gene: TRBJ2-7
v_gene: TRBV28
d_gene: TRBD2
CDR3aa: CASTGLAGTYEQYF
CDR3nt: TGTGCCAGCACAGGTCTAGCGGGTACCTACGAGCAGTACTTC

abundance: .
j_gene: TRBJ1-4
v_gene: TRBV4-1
d_gene: .
CDR3aa: CASSQVLRGKDEKLFF
CDR3nt: TGCGCCAGCAGCCAGGTGCTCAGGGGAAAGGATGAAAAACTGTTTTTT

abundance: .
j_gene: TRBJ2-1
v_gene: TRBV27
d_gene: .
CDR3aa: CASSRGRGPYNEQFF
CDR3nt: TGTGCCAGCTCCCGGGGGCGGGGGCCCTACAATGAGCAGTTCTTC

abundance: once
j_gene: TRBJ1-1
v_gene: TRBV2
d_gene: .
CDR3aa: CASSVFFGGEGLMNTEAFF
CDR3nt: TGTGCCAGCAGTGTTTTTTTCGGAGGAGAAGGGTTGATGAACACTGAAGCTTTCTTT

abundance: .
j_gene: TRBJ2-5
v_gene: TRBV10-3
d_gene: TRBD1
CDR3aa: CAISESTGVETQYF
CDR3nt: TGTGCCATCAGTGAGTCGACAGGGGTGGAGACCCAGTACTTC

abundance: .
j_gene: TRBJ1-5
v_gene: TRBV10-3
d_gene: .
CDR3aa: CAISGGDQPQHF
CDR3nt: TGTGCCATCAGTGGGGGGGATCAGCCCCAGCATTTT

abundance: .
j_gene: TRBJ2-3
v_gene: TRBV6-5
d_gene: TRBD2
CDR3aa: CASSFVAGGQDTQYF
CDR3nt: TGTGCCAGCAGTTTTGTAGCGGGGGGGCAGGATACGCAGTATTTT

abundance: once
j_gene: TRBJ2-5
v_gene: TRBV2
d_gene: .
CDR3aa: CASSGTKETQYF
CDR3nt: TGTGCCAGCAGTGGGACAAAAGAGACCCAGTACTTC

abundance: .
j_gene: TRBJ1-5
v_gene: TRBV7-8
d_gene: .
CDR3aa: CASSYPGFNQPQHF
CDR3nt: TGTGCCAGCAGCTACCCAGGCTTCAATCAGCCCCAGCATTTT

abundance: .
j_gene: TRBJ2-1
v_gene: TRBV27
d_gene: TRBD2
CDR3aa: CASQSPTSGYNEQFF
CDR3nt: TGTGCCAGCCAAAGTCCGACTAGCGGTTACAATGAGCAGTTCTTC

abundance: .
j_gene: TRBJ2-7
v_gene: TRBV5-6
d_gene: TRBD1
CDR3aa: CASSWDSYEQYF
CDR3nt: TGTGCCAGCAGTTGGGACAGCTACGAGCAGTACTTC

abundance: .
j_gene: TRBJ2-3
v_gene: TRBV14
d_gene: .
CDR3aa: CASSQSLPGGTQYF
CDR3nt: TGTGCCAGCAGCCAATCCCTCCCCGGCGGTACGCAGTATTTT

abundance: .
j_gene: TRBJ2-1
v_gene: TRBV2
d_gene: .
CDR3aa: CASSEPTKISNEQFF
CDR3nt: TGTGCCAGCAGTGAGCCGACAAAAATTAGCAATGAGCAGTTCTTC

abundance: .
j_gene: TRBJ1-1
v_gene: TRBV30
d_gene: TRBD1
CDR3aa: CAWGGGGTGGITEAFF
CDR3nt: TGTGCCTGGGGAGGGGGTGGGACAGGGGGTATCACTGAAGCTTTCTTT

abundance: few
j_gene: TRBJ1-2
v_gene: TRBV4-1
d_gene: TRBD1
CDR3aa: CASSPRDSYGYTF
CDR3nt: TGCGCCAGCAGCCCCCGGGACAGCTATGGCTACACCTTC

abundance: .
j_gene: TRBJ1-5
v_gene: TRBV27
d_gene: .
CDR3aa: CASSLSGLNQPQHF
CDR3nt: TGTGCCAGCAGTTTGTCCGGACTAAATCAGCCCCAGCATTTT

abundance: .
j_gene: TRBJ2-1
v_gene: TRBV4-2
d_gene: TRBD2
CDR3aa: CASSQDLGLEQFF
CDR3nt: TGTGCCAGCAGCCAAGATTTGGGACTAGAGCAGTTCTTC